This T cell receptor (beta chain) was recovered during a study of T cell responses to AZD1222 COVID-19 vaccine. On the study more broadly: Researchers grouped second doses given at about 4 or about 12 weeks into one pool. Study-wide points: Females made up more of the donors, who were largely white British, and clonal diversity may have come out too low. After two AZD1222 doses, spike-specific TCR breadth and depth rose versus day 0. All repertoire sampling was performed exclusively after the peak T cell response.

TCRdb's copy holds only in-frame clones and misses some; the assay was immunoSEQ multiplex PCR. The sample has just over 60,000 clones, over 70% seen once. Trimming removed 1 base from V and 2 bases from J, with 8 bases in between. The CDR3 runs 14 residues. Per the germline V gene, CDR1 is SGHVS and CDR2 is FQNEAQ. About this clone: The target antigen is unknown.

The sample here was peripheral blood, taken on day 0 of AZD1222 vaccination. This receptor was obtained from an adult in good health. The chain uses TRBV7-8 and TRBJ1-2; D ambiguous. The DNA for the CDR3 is TGTGCCAGCAGCTTAGTTGGAGGGAACTATGGCTACACCTTC. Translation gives CASSLVGGNYGYTF.